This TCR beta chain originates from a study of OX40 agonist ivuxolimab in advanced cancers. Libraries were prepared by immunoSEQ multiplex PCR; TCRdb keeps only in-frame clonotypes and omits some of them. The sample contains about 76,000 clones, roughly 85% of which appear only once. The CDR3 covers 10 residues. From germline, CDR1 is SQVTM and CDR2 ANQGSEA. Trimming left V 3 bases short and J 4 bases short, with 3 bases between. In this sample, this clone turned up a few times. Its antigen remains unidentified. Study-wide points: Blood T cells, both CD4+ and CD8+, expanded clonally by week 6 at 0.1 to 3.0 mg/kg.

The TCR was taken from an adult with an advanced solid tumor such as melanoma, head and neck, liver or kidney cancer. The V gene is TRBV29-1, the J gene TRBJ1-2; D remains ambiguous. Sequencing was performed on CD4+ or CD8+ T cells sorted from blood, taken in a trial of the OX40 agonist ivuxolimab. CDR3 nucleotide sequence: TGCAGCGTTGATGGCTATGGCTACACCTTC. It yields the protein CSVDGYGYTF.